This T cell receptor beta chain was identified during a study of cytomegalovirus exposure and HLA in healthy donors. Looking at the study overall: The same platform was used for the approximately 110 validation repertoires and the 500 to 700 first-cohort repertoires, a later analysis reported.

Germline V gives CDR1 MNHEY, CDR2 SMNVEV (reference sequence). The CDR3 covers 15 residues. V was clipped by 5 bases and J by 3 bases, with 14 bases between them. The donors were part of the validation cohort, which consisted of about 120 subjects and was separate from the first cohort of roughly 620 subjects. Study-wide results and caveats: Some TCR beta chains (approximately 180 of them) were listed as cytomegalovirus-associated. A later analysis found first-cohort TCR clusters tended to co-occur in the 90 to 150 validation repertoires.

Data came from immunoSEQ multiplex PCR; TCRdb stores just in-frame clones and leaves some out. There are around 130,000 clones in the sample; roughly nine tenths occur only once, and approximately 3.5% lies in the top ten. Worth noting for this clone: As yet, its antigen is unknown.

This sequence joins TRBV27 and TRBJ2-1; a possible D gene is TRBD2 (6 bases). This sequence originates from a man younger than 40 in good health and CMV-seronegative. Sequencing was done on a sample of PBMCs. CDR3 region: CASSLGGGNYNEQFF. In nucleotides, the CDR3 is TGTGCCAGCAGTCTAGGTGGGGGGAACTACAATGAGCAGTTCTTC.